Below, 29 T cell receptor beta chains from the same sample are listed, as sequenced in a study of shared clonotypes between healthy human individuals. Repertoires were generated with immunoSEQ multiplex PCR, while TCRdb's copy carries only in-frame clones and drops some. Of about 1.1 million clones listed, roughly 80% were seen once; the top ten hold 0.89%. Sequenced material: memory CD4+ T cells from PBMCs. Subset meaning: CD45RA-negative fraction. All receptors derive from a man aged 18 to 30 in good health. Some clones in this sample may be carry-over from other donors' samples.

This chain uses TRBV27 with TRBJ1-6; D is uncertain. V lost 4 bases, J lost 0 bases, and 16 bases lay in between. Germline CDR1 and CDR2: MNHEY and SMNVEV (reference sequence). This CDR3 is 18 amino acids long. CDR3 in amino acids: CASSSFGDRSSYNSPLHF. In nucleotides, the CDR3 is TGTGCCAGCAGTTCGTTCGGTGACCGGAGCTCCTATAATTCACCCCTCCACTTT.

The V and J genes are TRBV6-5 and TRBJ1-2, with D possibly matching TRBD1 (5 bases). Trimming took off 6 bases at V and 8 bases at J, with 19 bases between the two ends. There are 14 residues in the CDR3. Per the germline V gene, CDR1 is MNHEY and CDR2 is SVGAGI. The CDR3 region has the DNA TGTGCCAGCAGACTAGACAGCTGGCGGGGAGGCTACACCTTC. This translates into CASRLDSWRGGYTF.

The rearrangement uses TRBV28 and TRBJ2-5, with 7 nucleotides matching TRBD2. Germline trimming cut 2 bases from V and 0 bases from J; bases unmatched to any gene: 9. This CDR3 spans 17 amino acids. In germline, CDR1 is MDHEN, CDR2 SYDVKM. In nucleotides, the CDR3 is TGTGCCAGCAGTTTAAAGGTCCCGCGGGGGTACCAAGAGACCCAGTACTTC. This gives the protein CASSLKVPRGYQETQYF. Complete variable domain (other parts from reference TRBV28 and TRBJ2-5): DVKVTQSSRYLVKRTGEKVFLECVQDMDHENMFWYRQDPGLGLRLIYFSYDVKMKEKGDIPEGYSVSREKKERFSLILESASTNQTSMYLCASSLKVPRGYQETQYFGPGTRLLVL.

This clone has at least ten counts. V usage is TRBV5-6 and J usage is TRBJ2-3; 9 bases agree with TRBD2. The junction had 7 bases not matched to a gene; V was cut back by 0 bases and J by 2 bases. The CDR3 runs 17 residues. CDR1 and CDR2 from the germline V gene are SGHDT and YYEEEE. The CDR3 coding sequence is TGTGCCAGCAGCTTGGGGAGCGGGAGGACTTACACAGATACGCAGTATTTT. Residues: CASSLGSGRTYTDTQYF.

The rearrangement links TRBV5-1 to TRBJ2-7; D is possibly TRBD1 or TRBD2 (7 bases each). CDR1 and CDR2 from the germline V gene are SGHRS and YFSETQ. Trimming removed 4 bases from V and 4 bases from J, with 18 bases in between. CDR3 size: 15 residues. Here the CDR3 reads CASSLAEGARYEQYF. CDR3 sequence (DNA): TGCGCCAGCAGCCTAGCGGAGGGGGCGAGGTACGAGCAGTACTTC.

The chain combines TRBV29-1 with TRBJ2-3; 7 nucleotides line up with TRBD2. V lost 6 bases to trimming and J lost 4 bases; unmatched junction nucleotides: 10. Germline CDR1 and CDR2: SQVTM and ANQGSEA. The CDR3 sequence is 14 residues long. CDR3 region: CSVPRLAWADTQYF. CDR3 in DNA: TGCAGCGTCCCAAGACTAGCATGGGCAGATACGCAGTATTTT.

The chain recombines TRBV28 with TRBJ2-1; TRBD2 aligns across 9 bases. The CDR3 covers 15 residues. Germline-derived CDR1 and CDR2 are MDHEN and SYDVKM. V lost 4 bases, J lost 6 bases, and 7 bases stayed unmatched. CDR3 amino acids: CASSSGVAGANEQFF. CDR3 in DNA: TGTGCCAGCAGTTCCGGGGTAGCGGGAGCCAATGAGCAGTTCTTC. The full variable domain, in which reference TRBV28 and TRBJ2-1 provide the parts outside the CDR3, is DVKVTQSSRYLVKRTGEKVFLECVQDMDHENMFWYRQDPGLGLRLIYFSYDVKMKEKGDIPEGYSVSREKKERFSLILESASTNQTSMYLCASSSGVAGANEQFFGPGTRLTVL.

The J gene is TRBJ1-5, the V gene TRBV15; D is possibly TRBD1 (6 bases). The CDR3 consists of 16 residues. CDR1 and CDR2 (germline): LNHNV, YYDKDF (reference sequence). Trimming removed 1 base from V and 4 bases from J, with 14 bases in between. The CDR3 reads CATSRVQGLRNQPQHF. CDR3 in DNA: TGTGCCACCAGCAGAGTCCAGGGGCTGAGGAATCAGCCCCAGCATTTT.

This clone occurred a few times. The chain links TRBV28 to TRBJ1-6, with D uncertain. Trimming took 5 bases from V and 8 from J, leaving 22 bases between them. The germline V gene has CDR1 MDHEN and CDR2 SYDVKM. This CDR3 comprises 17 residues. The CDR3 DNA reads TGTGCCAGCAGTAGAGGCGGGAGCTGGTCTCGCTATTCACCCCTCCACTTT. Translation gives CASSRGGSWSRYSPLHF.

This rearrangement joins TRBV6-5 to TRBJ2-4, with D uncertain. V was trimmed by 2 bases and J by 6 bases, leaving 11 bases between them. The CDR3 consists of 14 residues. Germline V gene sequence: CDR1 MNHEY, CDR2 SVGAGI. The CDR3, as DNA: TGTGCCAGCAGTTACGATGGCAGTCGAAACATTCAGTACTTC. It is translated as CASSYDGSRNIQYF.

The V gene is TRBV11-2, the J gene TRBJ2-2; D remains unclear. Germline CDR1 and CDR2: SGHAT and FQNNGV. The CDR3 sequence is 19 residues long. The V gene lost 5 bases and the J gene lost 1 base, with 23 bases spanning the gap. Here the CDR3 reads CASSPRVHLGPKNTGELFF. CDR3 DNA sequence: TGTGCCAGCAGCCCCCGAGTTCACCTAGGACCGAAGAACACCGGGGAGCTGTTTTTT.

This clone was found a few times. The chain is built from TRBV5-4 and TRBJ1-1; D is unresolved. The CDR3 sequence is 15 residues long. V shed 4 bases and J shed 1 base, with 14 bases lying between them. The germline V gene encodes CDR1 SGHNT and CDR2 YYREEE (reference sequence). The CDR3, as DNA: TGTGCCAGCAGCGGATATCTCCGGGAGAACACTGAAGCTTTCTTT. Translating gives CASSGYLRENTEAFF.

The rearrangement uses TRBV6-5 and TRBJ2-2, with 10 bases fitting TRBD2. The length of the CDR3 is 14 residues. The V gene's germline CDR1 is MNHEY and CDR2 SVGAGI. Trimming removed 7 bases from V and 5 bases from J; junction bases left unmatched: 4. CDR3 protein: CASTGLAFTGELFF. CDR3 in DNA: TGTGCCAGCACGGGACTAGCGTTTACCGGGGAGCTGTTTTTT.

The V and J genes are TRBV2 and TRBJ2-2, with 14 bases that match TRBD2. The CDR3 has 15 amino acids. Trimming at V came to 7 bases and at J to 7 bases, leaving 5 bases not matched to a gene. Germline assignment: CDR1 SNHLY and CDR2 FYNNEI. CDR3 bases: TGTGCCAGCATGAGGACTAGCGGGAGGCACGGGGAGCTGTTTTTT. Encoded protein: CASMRTSGRHGELFF. The full variable domain, in which reference TRBV2 and TRBJ2-2 provide the parts outside the CDR3, is EPEVTQTPSHQVTQMGQEVILRCVPISNHLYFYWYRQILGQKVEFLVSFYNNEISEKSEIFDDQFSVERPDGSNFTLKIRSTKLEDSAMYFCASMRTSGRHGELFFGEGSRLTVL.

The sample holds many counts of this clone. This chain links TRBV28 with TRBJ1-2; perhaps TRBD1 as D (5 bases). Germline V CDR1 and CDR2: MDHEN, SYDVKM. Deletions cut 6 bases from V and 8 bases from J, with 22 bases between. The CDR3 covers 15 residues. CDR3 DNA: TGTGCCAGCAGGCCCCCCGGGGCGACCCCGGAGGGCTACACCTTC. Translated: CASRPPGATPEGYTF.

As for this clone: The sample holds other DNA sequences that translate to the same CDR3. This chain uses TRBV6-5 with TRBJ2-7, with 10 bases that match TRBD1. After removal of 6 bases from V and 2 bases from J, the junction contained 4 bases not matched to a gene. CDR1 is MNHEY and CDR2 is SVGAGI in the germline V gene. The CDR3 runs 14 residues. The CDR3 coding sequence is TGTGCCAGCAGGCGGGGACAGGGGACCTACGAGCAGTACTTC. It specifies CASRRGQGTYEQYF.

The chain is built from TRBV2 and TRBJ1-3; D ambiguous. The CDR3 has 15 residues. Germline V gene data show CDR1 as SNHLY and CDR2 as FYNNEI. Trimming removed 5 bases from V and 1 base from J, with 12 bases in between. The CDR3: CASSPSFVSGNTIYF. As DNA, the CDR3 is TGTGCCAGCAGTCCGAGTTTCGTTTCTGGAAACACCATATATTTT.

As for this clone: Different DNA sequences within this sample yield the same CDR3. V is TRBV30 and J is TRBJ2-3, with 10 bases identical to TRBD2. CDR1 GTSNPN and CDR2 SVGIG come from the germline V gene (reference sequence). CDR3 size: 14 residues. The V gene end was trimmed by 0 bases and the J gene end by 9 bases; junction bases not matched to a gene: 6. Written as DNA, the CDR3 is TGTGCCTGGAGTGTAGGCTCTAGCGGGGGCACGCAGTATTTT. Protein product: CAWSVGSSGGTQYF.

This clone has only a few counts. The chain carries TRBV28 and TRBJ1-5; D uncertain. Trimming took off 7 bases at V and 4 bases at J, with 8 bases between the two ends. CDR1 and CDR2 from the germline V gene are MDHEN and SYDVKM. The CDR3 loop spans 12 amino acids. The CDR3 DNA reads TGTGCCAGCACCGCCCTTAATCAGCCCCAGCATTTT. This codes for CASTALNQPQHF.

V is TRBV7-2 and J is TRBJ2-7; 14 bases match TRBD2. The germline V gene encodes CDR1 SGHTA and CDR2 FQGNSA. V lost 4 bases to trimming and J lost 6 bases; unmatched junction nucleotides: 5. The CDR3 spans 15 residues. The DNA for the CDR3 is TGTGCCAGCAGCTGGGGGACTAGCGGGAGATCCGAGCAGTACTTC. It specifies CASSWGTSGRSEQYF.

The chain joins TRBV2 to TRBJ1-1; D is uncertain. Germline V gene lookup returns CDR1 SNHLY and CDR2 FYNNEI. This CDR3 is built from 13 residues. Trimming shortened V by 2 bases and J by 6 bases, and 10 bases separated the two germline ends. CDR3 sequence reads: CASSESGRAEAFF. CDR3 coding DNA: TGTGCCAGCAGTGAATCGGGGAGGGCTGAAGCTTTCTTT.

The chain is built from TRBV29-1 and TRBJ1-2; 7 bases fit TRBD1. After removal of 0 bases from V and 8 bases from J, the junction contained 12 bases not matched to a gene. The germline gives CDR1 SQVTM, CDR2 ANQGSEA. There are 15 residues in the CDR3. For the CDR3, the DNA is TGCAGCGTTGAAGATTTGCAACAGGGGCTAAGCGGCTACACCTTC. Translated, it gives CSVEDLQQGLSGYTF.

This chain links TRBV11-2 with TRBJ1-4; 7 positions agree with TRBD1. Germline loops: CDR1 SGHAT, CDR2 FQNNGV. Germline trimming cut 6 bases from V and 0 bases from J; bases unmatched to any gene: 7. The CDR3 covers 16 residues. The CDR3 loop is CASRTQGDATNEKLFF. The DNA of the CDR3 is TGTGCCAGCAGAACGCAGGGGGACGCAACTAATGAAAAACTGTTTTTT.

V usage is TRBV30 and J usage is TRBJ2-1; the match to TRBD2 covers 12 bases. CDR1 is GTSNPN and CDR2 is SVGIG in the germline V gene (reference sequence). This CDR3 comprises 18 residues. Germline trimming cut 3 bases from V and 3 bases from J; bases unmatched to any gene: 12. The DNA of the CDR3 is TGTGCCTGGAGGCGGGGGCTAGCGGGAGGGTACGACTACAATGAGCAGTTCTTC. Its protein product is CAWRRGLAGGYDYNEQFF.

The rearrangement uses TRBV9 and TRBJ2-5, with 9 nucleotides matching TRBD2. The CDR3 sequence is 16 residues long. With 4 bases clipped from V and 5 bases from J, the junction kept 12 bases outside the gene matches. In germline, CDR1 is SGDLS, CDR2 YYNGEE. The CDR3, as DNA: TGTGCCAGCAGCCCTTCCCGGGTTAGCGGGGGTGAGACCCAGTACTTC. This encodes CASSPSRVSGGETQYF.

With regard to this clone: Other DNA sequences within the sample encode an identical CDR3. The genes are TRBV7-3 and TRBJ1-1, with D hard to call. V shed 2 bases and J shed 1 base, with 5 bases lying between them. The germline V gene encodes CDR1 SGHTA and CDR2 FQGTGA. This CDR3 has 13 amino acids. This CDR3 reads CASSLGQNTEAFF. As DNA, the CDR3 is TGTGCCAGCAGCTTAGGCCAGAACACTGAAGCTTTCTTT.

The gene calls are TRBV18 and TRBJ2-1, with D tentatively TRBD1 or TRBD2 (6 bases each). The CDR3 length is 16 residues. The germline V gene has CDR1 KGHSH and CDR2 LQKENI. Deletions cut 3 bases from V and 0 bases from J, with 12 bases between. The CDR3 loop reads CASSPQRGRSYNEQFF. The DNA of the CDR3 is TGTGCCAGCTCACCCCAACGGGGGCGCTCCTACAATGAGCAGTTCTTC.

The chain uses TRBV4-2 and TRBJ2-2, with D possibly being TRBD1 (6 bases). CDR1 and CDR2 (germline): LGHNA, YNFKEQ. Trimming took off 7 bases at V and 2 bases at J, with 17 bases between the two ends. The CDR3 has 16 amino acids. The CDR3 sequence is CASTSRSGANTGELFF. CDR3 DNA sequence: TGTGCCAGCACCTCAAGGTCAGGGGCAAACACCGGGGAGCTGTTTTTT.

Only a few counts were recorded for this clone. With a much larger clone just one base away, this may be a read error. The same CDR3 also results from other DNA sequences found in this sample. This chain links TRBV19 with TRBJ2-1; 9 bases match TRBD2. Trimming removed 3 bases from V and 7 bases from J; junction bases left unmatched: 7. Germline values: CDR1 LNHDA, CDR2 SQIVND (reference sequence). CDR3 length equals 15 residues. CDR3 residues: CASSIGGRAGNEQFF. The CDR3 region has the DNA TGTGCCAGTAGTATTGGCGGGAGGGCCGGGAATGAGCAGTTCTTC.